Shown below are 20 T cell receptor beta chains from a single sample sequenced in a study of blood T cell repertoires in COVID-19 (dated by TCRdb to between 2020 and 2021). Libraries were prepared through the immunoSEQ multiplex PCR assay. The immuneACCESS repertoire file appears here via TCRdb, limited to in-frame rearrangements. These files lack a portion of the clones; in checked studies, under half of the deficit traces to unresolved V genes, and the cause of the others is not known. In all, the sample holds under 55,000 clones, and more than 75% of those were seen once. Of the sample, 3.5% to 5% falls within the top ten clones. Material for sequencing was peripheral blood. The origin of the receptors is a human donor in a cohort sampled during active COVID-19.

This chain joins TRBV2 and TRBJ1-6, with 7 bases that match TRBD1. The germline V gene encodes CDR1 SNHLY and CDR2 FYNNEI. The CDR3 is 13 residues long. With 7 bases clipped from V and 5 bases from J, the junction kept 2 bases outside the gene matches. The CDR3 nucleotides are TGTGCCAGCAAGGGGACAGATAATTCACCCCTCCACTTT. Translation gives CASKGTDNSPLHF. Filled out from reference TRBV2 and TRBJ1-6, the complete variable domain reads EPEVTQTPSHQVTQMGQEVILRCVPISNHLYFYWYRQILGQKVEFLVSFYNNEISEKSEIFDDQFSVERPDGSNFTLKIRSTKLEDSAMYFCASKGTDNSPLHFGNGTRLTVT.

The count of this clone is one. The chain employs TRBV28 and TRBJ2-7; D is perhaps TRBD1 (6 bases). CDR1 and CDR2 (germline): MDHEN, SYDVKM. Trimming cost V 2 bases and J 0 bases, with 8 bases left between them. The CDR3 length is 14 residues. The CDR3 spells CASSLGGASYEQYF. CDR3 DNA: TGTGCCAGCAGTTTAGGGGGCGCCTCCTACGAGCAGTACTTC.

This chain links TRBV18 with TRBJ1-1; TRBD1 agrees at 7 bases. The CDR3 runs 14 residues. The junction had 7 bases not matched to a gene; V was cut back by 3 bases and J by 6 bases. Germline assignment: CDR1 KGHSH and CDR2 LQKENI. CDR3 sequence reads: CASSPGTVVAEAFF. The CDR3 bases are TGTGCCAGCTCACCCGGGACAGTTGTTGCTGAAGCTTTCTTT.

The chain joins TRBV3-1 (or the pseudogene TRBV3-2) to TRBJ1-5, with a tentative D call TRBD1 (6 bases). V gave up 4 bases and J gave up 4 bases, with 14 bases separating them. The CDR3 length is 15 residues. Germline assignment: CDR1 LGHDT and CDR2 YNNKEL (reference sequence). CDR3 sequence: CASSPLGGRNQPQHF. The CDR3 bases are TGTGCCAGCAGCCCACTCGGGGGGCGGAATCAGCCCCAGCATTTT.

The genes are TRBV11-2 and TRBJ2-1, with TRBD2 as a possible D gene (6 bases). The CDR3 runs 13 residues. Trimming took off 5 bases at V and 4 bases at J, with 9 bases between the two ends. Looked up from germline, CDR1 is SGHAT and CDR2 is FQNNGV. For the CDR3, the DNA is TGTGCCAGCAGCCTGGGGGGATACAATGAGCAGTTCTTC. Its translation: CASSLGGYNEQFF.

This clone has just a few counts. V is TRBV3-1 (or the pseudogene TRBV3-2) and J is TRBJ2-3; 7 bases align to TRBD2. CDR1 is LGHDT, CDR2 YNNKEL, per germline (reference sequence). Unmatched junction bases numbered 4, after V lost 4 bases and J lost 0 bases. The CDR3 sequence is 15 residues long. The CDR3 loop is CASSPTSTSTDTQYF. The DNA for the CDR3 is TGTGCCAGCAGCCCGACTAGCACGAGCACAGATACGCAGTATTTT.

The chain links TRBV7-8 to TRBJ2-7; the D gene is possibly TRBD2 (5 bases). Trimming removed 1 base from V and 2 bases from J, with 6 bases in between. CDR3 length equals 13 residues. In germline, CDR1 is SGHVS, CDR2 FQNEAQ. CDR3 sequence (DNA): TGTGCCAGCAGCTTAGAGCGGACCTACGAGCAGTACTTC. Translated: CASSLERTYEQYF.

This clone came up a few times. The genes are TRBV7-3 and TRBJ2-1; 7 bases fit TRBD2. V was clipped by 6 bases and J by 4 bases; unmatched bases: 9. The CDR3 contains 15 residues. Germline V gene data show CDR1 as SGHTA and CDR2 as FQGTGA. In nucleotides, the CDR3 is TGTGCCAGCAGAAGGGATGATAGCGGGTACAATGAGCAGTTCTTC. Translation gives CASRRDDSGYNEQFF.

The CDR3 DNA reads as TGCGCCAGCAGCCAACCGCCAATGGGGCGGATCTATGGCTACACCTTC. Translated: CASSQPPMGRIYGYTF. The gene calls are TRBV4-1 and TRBJ1-2; maybe TRBD1 (5 bases). V was pared by 2 bases and J by 4 bases, with 17 bases between. The CDR3 is made up of 16 amino acids. The germline CDR1 and CDR2 sequences are MGHRA and YSYEKL.

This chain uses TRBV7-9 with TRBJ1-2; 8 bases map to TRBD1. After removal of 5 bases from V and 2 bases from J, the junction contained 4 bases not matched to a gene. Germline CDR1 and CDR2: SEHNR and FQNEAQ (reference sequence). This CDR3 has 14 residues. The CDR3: CASSPGQGNYGYTF. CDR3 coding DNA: TGTGCCAGCAGCCCCGGACAGGGCAACTATGGCTACACCTTC.

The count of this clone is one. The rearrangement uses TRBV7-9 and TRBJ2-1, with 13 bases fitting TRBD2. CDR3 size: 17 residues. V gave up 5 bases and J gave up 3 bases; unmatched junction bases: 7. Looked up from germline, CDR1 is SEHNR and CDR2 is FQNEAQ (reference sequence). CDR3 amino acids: CASSPRRTSGGYNEQFF. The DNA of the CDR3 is TGTGCCAGCAGCCCCCGCAGGACTAGCGGGGGCTACAATGAGCAGTTCTTC.

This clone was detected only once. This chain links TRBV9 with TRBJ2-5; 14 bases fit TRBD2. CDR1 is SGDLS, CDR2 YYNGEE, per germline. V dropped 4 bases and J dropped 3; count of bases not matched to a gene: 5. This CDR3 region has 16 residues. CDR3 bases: TGTGCCAGCAGCAACAAGACTAGCGGGAGGGAAGAGACCCAGTACTTC. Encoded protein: CASSNKTSGREETQYF.

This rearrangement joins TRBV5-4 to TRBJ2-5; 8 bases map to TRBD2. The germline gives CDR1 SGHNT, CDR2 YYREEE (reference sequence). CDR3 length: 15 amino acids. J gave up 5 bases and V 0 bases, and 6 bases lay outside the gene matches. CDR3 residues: CASSLGAGVLETQYF. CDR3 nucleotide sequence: TGTGCCAGCAGCTTGGGAGCGGGAGTTTTGGAGACCCAGTACTTC.

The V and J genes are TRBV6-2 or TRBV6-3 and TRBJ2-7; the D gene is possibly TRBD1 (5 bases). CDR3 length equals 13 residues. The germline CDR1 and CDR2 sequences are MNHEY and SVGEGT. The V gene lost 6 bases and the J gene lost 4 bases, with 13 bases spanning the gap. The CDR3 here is CASRPNRPYEQYV. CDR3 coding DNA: TGTGCCAGCAGGCCTAACAGGCCGTACGAGCAGTACGTC.

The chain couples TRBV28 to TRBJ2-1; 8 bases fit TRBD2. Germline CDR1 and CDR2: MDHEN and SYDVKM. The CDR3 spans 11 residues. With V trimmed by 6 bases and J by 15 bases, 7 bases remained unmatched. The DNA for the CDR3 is TGTGCCAGCAGCATAGCGGGATCTCGGTTCTTC. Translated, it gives CASSIAGSRFF.

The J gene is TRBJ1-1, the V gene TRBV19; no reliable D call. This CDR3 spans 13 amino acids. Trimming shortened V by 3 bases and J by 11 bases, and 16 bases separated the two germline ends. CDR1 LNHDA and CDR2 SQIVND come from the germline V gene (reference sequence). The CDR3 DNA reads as TGTGCCAGTAGTATCGACTTCTCCCGTGGGGCTTTCTTT. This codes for CASSIDFSRGAFF.

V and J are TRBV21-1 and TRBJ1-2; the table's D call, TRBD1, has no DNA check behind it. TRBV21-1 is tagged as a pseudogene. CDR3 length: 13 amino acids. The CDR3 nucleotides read TGTGCCAGCAGGACAGGAGACTACTATGGCTACACCTTC. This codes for CASRTGDYYGYTF.

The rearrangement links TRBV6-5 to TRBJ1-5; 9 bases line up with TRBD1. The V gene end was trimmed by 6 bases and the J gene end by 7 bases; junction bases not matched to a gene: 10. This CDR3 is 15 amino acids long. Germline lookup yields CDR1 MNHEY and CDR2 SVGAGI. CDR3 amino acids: CASSPAGTGRQPQHF. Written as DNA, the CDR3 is TGTGCCAGCAGCCCCGCCGGGACAGGGCGCCAGCCCCAGCATTTT.

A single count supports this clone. The CDR3 reads CASSKQSNYEQYF. The CDR3 DNA reads TGTGCCAGTAGTAAACAGAGTAACTACGAGCAGTACTTC. This rearrangement joins TRBV19 to TRBJ2-7; D not certain. The CDR3 contains 13 residues. The V gene lost 4 bases and the J gene lost 3 bases, with 10 bases spanning the gap. Germline values: CDR1 LNHDA, CDR2 SQIVND (reference sequence).

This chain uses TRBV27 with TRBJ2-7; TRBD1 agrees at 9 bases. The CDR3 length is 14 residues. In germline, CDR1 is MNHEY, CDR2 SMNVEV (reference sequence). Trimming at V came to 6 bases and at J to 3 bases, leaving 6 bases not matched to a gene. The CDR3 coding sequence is TGTGCCAGCAGCCCGACAGGGGGTTTCTACGAGCAGTACGTC. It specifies CASSPTGGFYEQYV.